Here is one T cell receptor beta chain with its context. Germline is not matched at one junction end, which may reflect a read error. These data belong to a study of blood T cells in healthy people across ages. Germline CDR1 is SNHLY and CDR2 is FYNNEI. The CDR3 extends over 13 amino acids. Next came a second PCR, run for about 7 to 12 cycles, which used a sample-barcoded 5' primer along with a J-beta primer mix. TCRdb reprocessed the 5' RACE reads with MiXCR, giving one entry per CDR3 protein. The sample has approximately 1.5 million distinct CDR3 sequences, roughly a third seen once. The source is a woman aged 25 to 39 in good health. The sequenced sample consisted of blood. The chain recombines TRBV2 with TRBJ1-2; D possibly corresponds to TRBD1 (5 bases). CDR3: CTSTKGDYNGYTF. In DNA, the CDR3 is TGTACCAGCACTAAAGGGGATTATAATGGCTACACCTTC.